Following are 21 T cell receptor delta chains from one sample sequenced in a study of gamma-delta T cells after stem cell transplantation. TCRdb fed the RT-PCR reads to CATT. The top ten clones hold about 66% of a sample with roughly 14,000 delta-chain clones, about 8.6% of them seen once. The sequenced material came from gamma-delta T cells. The receptor source for this set is a human donor. It is not recorded whose cells these are; they may come from a transplant donor.

To note about this clone: TCRdb shows a much larger clone's protein in place of this DNA's translation, and the two differ at residue 3, likely through a read error; the protein shown is translated from the DNA. The chain recombines TRDV2 with TRDJ1, with 13 bases matching TRDD3. The CDR3 loop spans 15 amino acids. CDR1 GEAIGNYY and CDR2 EKD come from the germline V gene. For the CDR3, the DNA is TGTGCCCGTGATCTACTGGGGGATACGGCCGATAAACTCATCTTT. This translates into CARDLLGDTADKLIF.

Comment on this clone: TCRdb attributes to this sequence the protein of a much larger clone, which differs from the DNA translation at residue 12; a read error is likely, and the protein displayed is translated from the DNA. V usage is TRDV2 and J usage is TRDJ1, with 7 bases aligning to TRDD3. The CDR3 contains 15 residues. From germline, CDR1 is GEAIGNYY and CDR2 EKD. The CDR3: CACDLLGQSTDNLIF. The CDR3 nucleotides read TGTGCCTGTGACCTACTGGGGCAATCCACCGATAACCTCATCTTT.

This clone is categorized as medium-sized (0.01 to 0.1%). In the same sample, other DNA sequences code for this CDR3. The chain joins TRDV2 to TRDJ1; 8 nucleotides match TRDD3. V lost 0 bases, J lost 0 bases, and 14 bases stayed unmatched. CDR1 is GEAIGNYY, CDR2 EKD, per germline. The CDR3 loop spans 19 amino acids. CDR3: CACDTLVLLGEKYTDKLIF. CDR3 in DNA: TGTGCCTGTGACACCTTGGTTTTGCTGGGGGAAAAGTACACCGATAAACTCATCTTT.

Remarks on this clone: At one boundary the junction diverges from the germline segment, which might be a read error. Other DNA sequences in the sample encode the same CDR3. J is TRDJ1 and V is TRDV2; TRDD3 might be the D (5 bases). Looked up from germline, CDR1 is GEAIGNYY and CDR2 is EKD. CDR3 length equals 19 residues. CDR3: CACDTVRVLVDSGTDNLIF. The CDR3 DNA is TGTGCCTGTGACACCGTCCGCGTACTGGTGGATAGCGGCACCGATAACCTCATCTTT.

For this clone: A read error likely explains why the TCRdb protein, taken from a much larger clone, differs from this DNA's translation at residue 9; the protein shown is translated from the DNA. The CDR3 loop is CACDTLGDPFSDKLIF. The CDR3 DNA is TGTGCCTGTGACACACTGGGGGATCCGTTTTCCGATAAACTCATCTTT. V gene TRDV2 combines with J gene TRDJ1; 10 bases fit TRDD3. The V segment lost 1 base and the J segment 3 bases; nucleotides outside the gene matches: 7. The length of the CDR3 is 16 residues. Germline CDR1 reads GEAIGNYY; CDR2 reads EKD.

This clone was counted at least ten times. The protein recorded in TCRdb matches a much larger clone and deviates from this DNA's translation at residue 12, suggesting a read error; the protein here is obtained by translating the DNA. The chain recombines TRDV2 with TRDJ1; D may be TRDD3 (6 bases). Trimming cost V 0 bases and J 2 bases, with 21 bases left between them. This CDR3 region has 18 residues. CDR1 is GEAIGNYY, CDR2 EKD, per germline. The CDR3 spells CACDTVGGPPYRTDKLIF. The DNA of the CDR3 is TGTGCCTGTGACACCGTTGGGGGTCCCCCCTATAGGACCGATAAACTCATCTTT.

On this clone: For this DNA, TCRdb reports the protein of a much larger clone, which diverges at residue 4, most likely from a read error; the protein presented here is translated directly from the DNA. The genes are TRDV2 and TRDJ1, with 12 bases identical to TRDD3. J lost 3 bases, V lost 5 bases, and 15 bases had no gene match. Germline-derived CDR1 and CDR2 are GEAIGNYY and EKD. The CDR3 contains 18 residues. The CDR3 reads CACVMLSGGYAGADKLIF. CDR3 in DNA: TGTGCCTGTGTCATGCTATCTGGGGGATACGCGGGGGCCGATAAACTCATCTTT.

In its sample, this clone ranks as medium-sized. Given a far larger clone just one base away, this is likely a sequencing read error. The rearrangement links TRDV3 to TRDJ1; 10 positions agree with TRDD3. CDR1 TVYSNPD and CDR2 GDNSRS come from the germline V gene (reference sequence). This CDR3 spans 14 amino acids. The CDR3 loop is CALSSYDLGDKLTF. DNA of the CDR3: TGTGCCCTCTCCTCCTACGACCTGGGGGATAAACTCACCTTT.

About this clone: The protein recorded in TCRdb matches a much larger clone and deviates from this DNA's translation at residues 7 and 15, suggesting a read error; the protein here is obtained by translating the DNA. The chain recombines TRDV2 with TRDJ3; either TRDD2 or TRDD3 may supply D (5 bases each). Germline V gene data show CDR1 as GEAIGNYY and CDR2 as EKD. There are 17 residues in the CDR3. CDR3 nucleotide sequence: TGTGCCTGTGACACTACTGTGATTTCCTGGGACACCCGACAGCTGTTTTTC. It yields the protein CACDTTVISWDTRQLFF.

Points on this clone: TCRdb's listed protein matches a much larger clone and diverges from this DNA's translation at residue 6, likely through a read error; the protein shown comes from the DNA. Additional DNA sequences in this sample encode the identical CDR3. This chain uses TRDV2 with TRDJ1; 7 bases are shared with TRDD3. V lost 2 bases, J lost 2 bases, and 7 bases stayed unmatched. This CDR3 contains 15 residues. Germline CDR1 and CDR2: GEAIGNYY and EKD. The CDR3 loop reads CACDRSTGVTDKLIF. The CDR3 DNA is TGTGCCTGTGACAGAAGCACTGGGGTTACCGATAAACTCATCTTT.

This clone came up many times. Given a far larger clone just one base away, this is likely a sequencing read error. Other DNA sequences in the sample encode the same CDR3. The chain has TRDV2 and TRDJ1, with unresolved D. This CDR3 contains 17 residues. V was pared by 0 bases and J by 0 bases, with 16 bases between. Germline CDR1 and CDR2: GEAIGNYY and EKD. The CDR3 reads CACDTLAGATYTDKLIF. CDR3 nucleotide sequence: TGTGCCTGTGACACCCTCGCCGGGGCCACCTACACCGATAAACTCATCTTT.

Regarding this clone: This clone may be a read error of a much larger clone one base away. The sample has other DNA sequences that encode this CDR3 too. The chain uses TRDV3 and TRDJ3; a weak D match, TRDD3 (5 bases). This CDR3 has 22 residues. CDR1 TVYSNPD and CDR2 GDNSRS come from the germline V gene (reference sequence). The V gene lost 0 bases and the J gene lost 0 bases, with 27 bases spanning the gap. The CDR3 here is CAFSSWEYRGSRSSWDTRQMFF. The CDR3 DNA sequence: TGTGCCTTTAGTTCTTGGGAGTACAGGGGGTCCCGAAGCTCCTGGGACACCCGACAGATGTTTTTC. Supplemented by reference TRDV3 and TRDJ3, the full variable domain reads CDKVTQSSPDQTVASGSEVVLLCTYDTVYSNPDLFWYRIRPDYSFQFVFYGDNSRSEGADFTQGRFSVKHILTQKAFHLVISPVRTEDSATYYCAFSSWEYRGSRSSWDTRQMFFGTGIKLFVEP.

In its sample, this clone was seen many times. The likely explanation is a read error, given a far larger clone one base away. Other DNA sequences in the same sample also yield this CDR3. The chain recombines TRDV2 with TRDJ1; 13 positions agree with TRDD3. The CDR3 extends over 18 amino acids. The germline V gene encodes CDR1 GEAIGNYY and CDR2 EKD. CDR3 sequence (DNA): TGTGCCTGTGACTCATTACTGGGGGATACGCGTGTCACCGATAAGCTCATCTTT. Amino acid sequence: CACDSLLGDTRVTDKLIF.

As to this clone: TCRdb records a much larger clone's protein for this DNA, with a difference at residue 9 that likely arises from a read error; the protein given is the translation of the DNA. The chain couples TRDV2 to TRDJ1; 13 bases line up with TRDD3. Per the germline V gene, CDR1 is GEAIGNYY and CDR2 is EKD. V dropped 3 bases and J dropped 0; count of bases not matched to a gene: 6. CDR3 length equals 17 residues. In DNA, the CDR3 is TGTGCCTGTGACCGACTGGGGGATACGCTGTACACCGATAAACTCATCTTT. Its protein is CACDRLGDTLYTDKLIF.

A note on this clone: This DNA's translation and the protein TCRdb lists, from a much larger clone, do not match at residue 11, likely due to a read error; the protein shown is translated from the DNA. This sequence joins TRDV2 and TRDJ1; 9 positions agree with TRDD3. The junction had 7 bases not matched to a gene; V was cut back by 0 bases and J by 3 bases. Germline assignment: CDR1 GEAIGNYY and CDR2 EKD. This CDR3 has 16 residues. CDR3 DNA: TGTGCCTGTGACACCGTTGGGGGATATTACGCCGATAAACTCATCTTT. The encoded protein is CACDTVGGYYADKLIF.

This clone was seen at least ten times. The mismatch at residue 9 between this DNA's translation and the TCRdb protein of a much larger clone likely reflects a read error; the protein shown is translated from the DNA. The J gene is TRDJ1, the V gene TRDV2; tentatively, D is TRDD3 (5 bases). Germline CDR1 is GEAIGNYY and CDR2 is EKD. V was clipped by 0 bases and J by 9 bases, with 16 bases between them. This CDR3 region has 14 residues. CDR3 bases: TGTGCCTGTGACACCGTGTCGGGGAAGAGGGAACTCATCTTT. Residues: CACDTVSGKRELIF.

The gene calls are TRDV2 and TRDJ1; 13 positions agree with TRDD3. Germline assignment: CDR1 GEAIGNYY and CDR2 EKD. CDR3 length equals 20 residues. The V segment lost 3 bases and the J segment 4 bases; nucleotides outside the gene matches: 19. The CDR3 protein is CACDPLREDWGIRICDKLIF. Here the CDR3 DNA reads TGTGCCTGTGACCCCCTGAGGGAGGACTGGGGGATACGCATTTGCGATAAACTCATCTTT.

Of note for this clone: TCRdb's protein, taken from a much larger clone, differs from this DNA's translation at residue 10, likely owing to a read error; the protein displayed comes from the DNA. The rearrangement links TRDV2 to TRDJ3; TRDD3 matches at 8 bases. J lost 1 base, V lost 0 bases, and 7 bases had no gene match. CDR3 length: 19 amino acids. The germline CDR1 and CDR2 sequences are GEAIGNYY and EKD. DNA for the CDR3: TGTGCCTGTGACACCGGTTTGGGGGATGCGTCCTGGGACACCCGACAGATGTTTTTC. As protein: CACDTGLGDASWDTRQMFF.

This clone was detected a few times. Translating this DNA gives a protein that differs at residue 7 from the TCRdb one, which belongs to a much larger clone; a read error is likely, and the protein shown is this translation. This chain uses TRDV2 with TRDJ1; 7 nucleotides agree with TRDD3. This CDR3 comprises 17 residues. Germline-derived CDR1 and CDR2 are GEAIGNYY and EKD. V was clipped by 0 bases and J by 0 bases; unmatched bases: 9. The CDR3 spells CACDTVAGGLDTDKLIF. CDR3 coding DNA: TGTGCCTGTGACACCGTGGCTGGGGGCCTCGACACCGATAAACTCATCTTT.

The sample holds a few counts of this clone. This DNA translates differently at residue 10 from the TCRdb protein, which is that of a much larger clone; a read error is likely, and the protein shown is the DNA's own translation. This chain uses TRDV2 with TRDJ1, with a weak D call TRDD3 (6 bases). Germline CDR1 GEAIGNYY, CDR2 EKD. CDR3 length: 15 residues. Trimming removed 2 bases at V and 3 bases at J, with 15 bases between. CDR3 residues: CACDKLGPNADKLIF. The DNA of the CDR3 is TGTGCCTGTGACAAGCTGGGGCCAAACGCCGATAAACTCATCTTT.

Details on this clone: This DNA's translation differs at residue 5 from TCRdb's protein, which comes from a much larger clone; a read error is likely, and the protein shown is translated from the DNA. The chain carries TRDV2 and TRDJ1; 7 positions agree with TRDD3. Germline loops: CDR1 GEAIGNYY, CDR2 EKD. Trimming at V came to 2 bases and at J to 0 bases, leaving 23 bases not matched to a gene. The length of the CDR3 is 21 residues. The CDR3 region is CACDILNLVLGTRSYTDKLIF. The CDR3 bases are TGTGCCTGTGACATCCTCAATCTCGTACTGGGGACTAGATCGTACACCGATAAACTCATCTTT.